Reported below is one T cell receptor (beta chain). Antigen unknown. TCRdb keeps only in-frame clones here, not all; method: immunoSEQ multiplex PCR. The table has 120,000 to 150,000 clones, about 89% seen once. V lost 2 bases and J 4 bases, leaving 11 bases between the germline ends. CDR3 length: 14 residues. Germline CDR1 MNHEY, CDR2 SVGAGI. The record originates from a study of T cell responses to AZD1222 COVID-19 vaccine. General study findings and limits: Only five to seven individuals given AZD1222 were seropositive at baseline. Females outnumbered males among donors, who were mostly white British; clonal diversity was possibly underestimated. Spike was spanned by vaccine-associated CD4 TCRs, with dominance at 160-218 and 743-854. Nearly half of the spike-specific TCRs reportedly recognize variant regions that carry no mutations.

The sample in question was peripheral blood, obtained 28 days after the second dose of the MenACWY control vaccine. The chain joins TRBV6-5 to TRBJ1-2; the D gene is possibly TRBD1 (5 bases). This sequence was found in an adult who received the MenACWY meningococcal vaccine as a control. The CDR3 nucleotides are TGTGCCAGCAGTTACGGTCCAGGGATCTATGGCTACACCTTC. This codes for CASSYGPGIYGYTF.